The 15 T cell receptor beta chains in this list originate from one sample, sequenced in a study of T and B cells in COVID-19 patients. From blood, about 250-550 ng of genomic DNA served as TRB template. TRB rearrangements were amplified by multiplex PCR with BIOMED2 TRB-A/B primers. One entry per CDR3 protein results from TCRdb running MiXCR on the multiplex PCR reads. The sample holds approximately 9,000 distinct CDR3 sequences; around 29% are singletons and the top ten take about 20%. Sequenced input: blood. These receptors all stem from a human donor who had recovered from COVID-19.

A few counts support this clonotype. The chain couples TRBV6-1 to TRBJ2-7; TRBD2 agrees at 9 bases. V lost 4 bases to trimming and J lost 2 bases; unmatched junction nucleotides: 6. Germline V lookup: CDR1 MNHNS, CDR2 SASEGT. The CDR3 is 15 residues long. CDR3 DNA sequence: TGTGCCAGCAGTGTATGGGGACTAGCTACCTACGAGCAGTACTTC. Its protein is CASSVWGLATYEQYF.

V usage is TRBV5-6 and J usage is TRBJ1-6; D possibly corresponds to TRBD1 (5 bases). The CDR3 contains 13 residues. The germline gives CDR1 SGHDT, CDR2 YYEEEE. Trimming took 4 bases from V and 5 from J, leaving 7 bases between them. Here the CDR3 DNA reads TGTGCCAGCAGCCCGGGGGATAATTCACCCCTCCACTTT. Protein sequence: CASSPGDNSPLHF.

The J gene is TRBJ2-5, the V gene TRBV20-1; D possibly corresponds to TRBD2 (6 bases). The length of the CDR3 is 12 residues. Trimming took off 6 bases at V and 1 base at J, with 9 bases between the two ends. Germline assignment: CDR1 DFQATT and CDR2 SNEGSKA (reference sequence). This CDR3 is CSAAGFQETQYF. CDR3 nucleotide sequence: TGCAGTGCCGCGGGATTCCAAGAGACCCAGTACTTC.

About this clonotype itself: A single base separates this from a much larger clone, so it may be a read error. The V gene is TRBV6-1, the J gene TRBJ1-2; the D gene is possibly TRBD1 (5 bases). The CDR3 length is 13 residues. The V gene lost 5 bases and the J gene lost 5 bases, with 12 bases spanning the gap. Germline CDR1 reads MNHNS; CDR2 reads SASEGT. CDR3 sequence (DNA): TGTGCCAGCAGTTATATGACAGTTTATGGCTACACCTTC. Translating it yields CASSYMTVYGYTF.

Remarks on this clonotype: The junction shows a germline mismatch at one end, possibly a read error. V and J are TRBV4-2 and TRBJ1-6; TRBD1 matches 8 bases. CDR1 is LGHNA, CDR2 YNFKEQ, per germline. The CDR3 has 15 amino acids. The CDR3 protein is CASSQFYRGNSPLHF. The CDR3 DNA is TGCGCCAGCAGCCAATTCTACAGGGGGAATTCACCCCTCCACTTT.

The gene calls are TRBV19 and TRBJ2-3, with 9 bases that match TRBD2. This CDR3 has 15 amino acids. V dropped 5 bases and J dropped 1; count of bases not matched to a gene: 4. Germline CDR1 reads LNHDA; CDR2 reads SQIVND (reference sequence). The CDR3 DNA sequence: TGTGCCAGTAGTCCCAGACTAGCGGGCACAGATACGCAGTATTTT. It is translated as CASSPRLAGTDTQYF. Full variable domain (outside the CDR3, taken from reference TRBV19 and TRBJ2-3): DGGITQSPKYLFRKEGQNVTLSCEQNLNHDAMYWYRQDPGQGLRLIYYSQIVNDFQKGDIAEGYSVSREKKESFPLTVTSAQKNPTAFYLCASSPRLAGTDTQYFGPGTRLTVL.

This clonotype has just a few counts. This chain uses TRBV4-3 with TRBJ2-6; D gene uncertain. The CDR3 consists of 16 residues. V was clipped by 0 bases and J by 1 base, with 7 bases between them. Germline V gives CDR1 LGHNA, CDR2 YSLEER. The CDR3 sequence is CASSQDGSSGANVLTF. The DNA of the CDR3 is TGCGCCAGCAGCCAAGATGGTAGTTCTGGGGCCAACGTCCTGACTTTC.

The chain employs TRBV29-1 and TRBJ1-2, with TRBD1 matching over 9 bases. Germline V gives CDR1 SQVTM, CDR2 ANQGSEA. The CDR3 is 14 amino acids. Trimming cost V 5 bases and J 4 bases; bases outside gene matches: 8. Written as DNA, the CDR3 is TGCAGCGTTTCCGGGACAGGGATAGTCTATGGCTACACCTTC. Its protein is CSVSGTGIVYGYTF.

This clonotype was seen a handful of times. V and J are TRBV7-2 and TRBJ1-4, with D possibly matching TRBD1 (5 bases). CDR1 and CDR2 from the germline V gene are SGHTA and FQGNSA. The length of the CDR3 is 13 residues. The V and J ends lost 2 bases and 7 bases respectively, with 8 bases between them. This CDR3 is CASSLFGGEKLFF. DNA for the CDR3: TGTGCCAGCAGCTTATTTGGGGGTGAAAAACTGTTTTTT.

This clonotype showed up just a few times. The V and J genes are TRBV12-3 or TRBV12-4 and TRBJ1-1, with 7 positions matching TRBD1. CDR3 length equals 14 residues. The V gene end was trimmed by 5 bases and the J gene end by 7 bases; junction bases not matched to a gene: 10. CDR3 DNA: TGTGCCAGCAGTCCCACAGGGGAATTGAATGAAGCTTTCTTT. Its protein product is CASSPTGELNEAFF.

This clonotype is termed medium-sized. V usage is TRBV5-5 and J usage is TRBJ1-5, with unresolved D. Between the trimmed V and J ends, which lost 7 bases and 0 bases, there was a span of 8 bases. This CDR3 spans 13 amino acids. In germline, CDR1 is SGHKS, CDR2 YYEKEE (reference sequence). CDR3 protein: CASGRDSNQPQHF. CDR3 DNA sequence: TGTGCCAGCGGAAGGGATAGCAATCAGCCCCAGCATTTT.

This clonotype came up a few times. This chain connects TRBV27 to TRBJ2-3, with D maybe TRBD2 (6 bases). The CDR3 length is 21 residues. With 8 bases removed from V and 1 base from J, the gap between germline ends came to 34 bases. CDR1 is MNHEY, CDR2 SMNVEV, per germline (reference sequence). The CDR3 bases are TGTGCCAGCTTATGGGCGTTAAAGGGTATCAGGGCCGGGGAGGGCACAGATACGCAGTATTTT. It is translated as CASLWALKGIRAGEGTDTQYF.

This rearrangement joins TRBV6-6 to TRBJ1-6; D not certain. This CDR3 has 16 residues. Between the trimmed V and J ends, which lost 4 bases and 4 bases, there was a span of 14 bases. From germline, CDR1 is MNHNY and CDR2 SVGAGI (reference sequence). The CDR3 here is CASSLYSQVYNSPLHF. The CDR3 bases are TGTGCCAGCAGTTTATACTCCCAAGTATATAATTCACCCCTCCACTTT.

In the case of this clonotype: This could be a read error, since a much larger clone is one nucleotide away. The CDR3: CASRRGQLGPYEQYF. As DNA, the CDR3 is TGTGCCAGCAGGCGGGGACAGCTAGGCCCCTACGAGCAGTACTTC. The chain has TRBV27 and TRBJ2-7; D is perhaps TRBD1 (7 bases). The CDR3 is 15 amino acids. The V end was cut by 6 bases, the J end by 2 bases, with 17 bases between. CDR1 and CDR2 from the germline V gene are MNHEY and SMNVEV (reference sequence).

This clonotype was detected only a few times. The rearrangement uses TRBV19 and TRBJ1-2; D might be TRBD1 (5 bases). V was trimmed by 3 bases and J by 0 bases, leaving 8 bases between them. The CDR3 is 14 residues long. Germline assignment: CDR1 LNHDA and CDR2 SQIVND (reference sequence). The CDR3 bases are TGTGCCAGTAGTATTCTGGGACCTAACTATGGCTACACCTTC. Protein: CASSILGPNYGYTF.